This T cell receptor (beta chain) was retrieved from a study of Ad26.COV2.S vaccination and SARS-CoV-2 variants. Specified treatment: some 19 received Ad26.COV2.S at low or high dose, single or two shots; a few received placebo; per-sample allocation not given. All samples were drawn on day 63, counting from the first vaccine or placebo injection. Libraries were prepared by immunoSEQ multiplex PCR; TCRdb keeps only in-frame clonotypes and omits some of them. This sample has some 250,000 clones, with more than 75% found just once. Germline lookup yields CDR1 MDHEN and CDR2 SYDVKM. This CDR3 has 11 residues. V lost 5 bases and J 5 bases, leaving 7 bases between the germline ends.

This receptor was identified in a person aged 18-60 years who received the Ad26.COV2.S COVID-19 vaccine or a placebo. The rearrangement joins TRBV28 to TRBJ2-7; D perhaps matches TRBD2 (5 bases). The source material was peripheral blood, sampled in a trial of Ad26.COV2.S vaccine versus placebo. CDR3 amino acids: CASSAGHEQYF. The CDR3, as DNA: TGTGCCAGCAGTGCGGGCCACGAGCAGTACTTC.